This TCR beta chain is drawn from a study of post-analysis software for immune sequencing data. This CDR3 region has 18 residues. The germline V gene has CDR1 SGHRS and CDR2 YFSETQ. Germline trimming cut 5 bases from V and 0 bases from J; bases unmatched to any gene: 14. General observations from the study: F measure showed strong co-clustering of same-batch samples. Compared with controls, patients had more of about 5 TRBV segments, including TRBV5-6, TRBV5-1 and TRBV20-1.

The count of this clonotype is one. No antigen is known for it. Included in the TCR beta cDNA libraries were unique molecular identifiers. TCRdb recomputed calls from the PCR reads with MiXCR, one row per CDR3 protein. This table has about 570,000 distinct CDR3 sequences, 30% to 40% appearing once. The chain recombines TRBV5-1 with TRBJ1-5, with TRBD1 matching over 7 bases. Material for sequencing was blood. This clonotype was obtained from a girl aged 2-17 years with multiple sclerosis. The chain's CDR3 is CASSLIGEGATSNQPQHF. In DNA, the CDR3 is TGCGCCAGCAGTCTTATCGGCGAGGGGGCAACTAGCAATCAGCCCCAGCATTTT.